Here is one T cell receptor beta chain with its context. In the original analysis: Counts of nucleated cells, estimated from reference gene primer amplification, were obtained. Only in-frame clones appear in the TCRdb table, and some are missing; sequencing was by immunoSEQ multiplex PCR. V and J calls and clone size are as listed in that table; D and trimming were resolved from the DNA. The table shows around 190,000 clones, with roughly four fifths occurring only once. This sample was included in a study of blood T cell repertoires in COVID-19. On the study more broadly: From the United States, Italy and Spain came samples of acute and convalescent COVID-19. Sample material is recorded as cDNA or gDNA derived from T cells, B-cell-depleted T cells, or PBMCs.

This CDR3 is 13 amino acids long. V gave up 0 bases and J gave up 4 bases, with 9 bases separating them. Germline V gene sequence: CDR1 GTSNPN, CDR2 SVGIG (reference sequence). This receptor was identified in a woman aged 45-59 years with acute or convalescent COVID-19. The material sequenced was peripheral blood. The rearrangement links TRBV30 to TRBJ1-1; no clear D gene. DNA of the CDR3: TGTGCCTGGAGTGTACTCACTTCCACTGAAGCTTTCTTT. Translation gives CAWSVLTSTEAFF.